These 9 T cell receptor beta chains originate from one sample sequenced in a study of T-cell reconstitution after alpha-beta-depleted transplantation in children. Unique molecular identifiers featured in how the TCRbeta library was prepared. TCRdb re-analysed the PCR reads in MiXCR, keeping a single row per CDR3 protein. Of approximately 650,000 distinct CDR3 sequences listed, around 13% are singletons. The material was PBMCs, obtained before TCRalphabeta/CD19-depleted stem cell transplant. These receptors were collected from a girl aged 2-10 years with congenital amegakaryocytic thrombocytopenia, due to receive a stem cell transplant.

There are a few counts of this clonotype. The chain has TRBV28 and TRBJ1-2; TRBD1 aligns across 8 bases. The V gene end was trimmed by 5 bases and the J gene end by 8 bases; junction bases not matched to a gene: 10. This CDR3 region has 14 residues. Germline V lookup: CDR1 MDHEN, CDR2 SYDVKM. CDR3 nucleotide sequence: TGTGCCAGCAGTCGACAGGGGCCAACCCTGGGCTACACCTTC. Amino acid sequence: CASSRQGPTLGYTF.

The V gene is TRBV29-1, the J gene TRBJ2-7, with 7 positions matching TRBD2. The CDR3 loop spans 13 amino acids. The V segment lost 4 bases and the J segment 5 bases; nucleotides outside the gene matches: 8. Germline V gives CDR1 SQVTM, CDR2 ANQGSEA. The CDR3 here is CSVVGQGGDEQYF. The CDR3 DNA follows: TGCAGCGTTGTGGGGCAGGGAGGGGACGAGCAGTACTTC.

The DNA of the CDR3 is TGTGCCAGCAAGGACTACAGTGGCACTTACAATGAGCAGTTCTTC. It encodes CASKDYSGTYNEQFF. The V call is TRBV12-3 or TRBV12-4, the J call TRBJ2-1; perhaps TRBD2 as D (6 bases). The CDR3 has 15 residues. V dropped 7 bases and J dropped 4 bases, with 17 bases sitting between them.

Remarks on this clonotype: One junction end does not reproduce the germline sequence, and a read error may be involved. The chain joins TRBV11-2 to TRBJ2-5; D possibly corresponds to TRBD2 (6 bases). This CDR3 has 18 amino acids. CDR1 SGHAT and CDR2 FQNNGV come from the germline V gene. CDR3 amino acids: CASTLYLGAGPGQETQYF. The CDR3 DNA is TGTGCCAGCACCTTATATTTGGGAGCGGGCCCAGGTCAGGAGACCCAGTACTTC.

This chain links TRBV20-1 with TRBJ2-1; no firm D call. Trimming shortened V by 7 bases and J by 8 bases, and 3 bases separated the two germline ends. Per the germline V gene, CDR1 is DFQATT and CDR2 is SNEGSKA (reference sequence). This CDR3 region has 8 residues. CDR3 protein: CSVDEQFF. DNA of the CDR3: TGCAGTGTCGATGAGCAGTTCTTC.

The CDR3 sequence: CASSLNRAYYNEQFF. CDR3 nucleotide sequence: TGTGCCAGCAGCTTAAACAGGGCCTACTACAATGAGCAGTTCTTC. The chain employs TRBV7-9 and TRBJ2-1; weak D call: TRBD1 (6 bases). The CDR3 runs 15 residues. Germline values: CDR1 SEHNR, CDR2 FQNEAQ (reference sequence). V gave up 2 bases and J gave up 3 bases, with 11 bases separating them.

The chain couples TRBV11-2 to TRBJ1-4; D is undetermined. V was trimmed by 5 bases and J by 5 bases, leaving 21 bases between them. Germline-derived CDR1 and CDR2 are SGHAT and FQNNGV. The CDR3 covers 17 residues. CDR3 region: CASSPQAPRKLNEKLFF. CDR3 sequence (DNA): TGTGCCAGCAGCCCCCAGGCCCCCCGGAAGCTAAATGAAAAACTGTTTTTT.

In its sample, this clonotype was seen many times. The chain has TRBV12-3 or TRBV12-4 and TRBJ2-5; D unresolved. Deletions cut 5 bases from V and 2 bases from J, with 12 bases between. The CDR3 totals 14 residues. The CDR3 region has the DNA TGTGCCAGCAGTGTCCCTGGAGTACAAGAGACCCAGTACTTC. Translation: CASSVPGVQETQYF.

This clonotype was counted many times. The chain has TRBV10-3 and TRBJ1-4; 8 bases are a match to TRBD1. The CDR3 consists of 17 residues. Germline V gene lookup returns CDR1 ENHRY and CDR2 SYGVKD. After removal of 4 bases from V and 7 bases from J, the junction contained 14 bases not matched to a gene. For the CDR3, the DNA is TGTGCCATCAGTGGGAGACAGGGGTCTTCAGGGAGTGAAAAACTGTTTTTT. Translation gives CAISGRQGSSGSEKLFF.